The T cell receptor (beta chain) under discussion was sequenced for a study of OX40 agonist ivuxolimab in advanced cancers. Study overall: In this cohort, patients received ivuxolimab, an agonistic anti-OX40 (CD134) antibody.

The sample holds one count of this clone. CDR1 is SGDLS and CDR2 is YYNGEE in the germline V gene. The CDR3 has 16 amino acids. The V and J ends lost 0 bases and 4 bases respectively, with 16 bases between them. Generated by immunoSEQ multiplex PCR, the TCRdb table keeps only in-frame clones and is missing some. The sample has around 87,000 clones, 90% to 95% seen once; the top ten hold around 2.5%. The TCR comes from an adult with an advanced solid tumor such as melanoma, head and neck, liver or kidney cancer. The chain carries TRBV9 and TRBJ1-2; a weak D match, TRBD1 (5 bases). The specimen was CD4+ or CD8+ T cells sorted from blood, collected in a trial of the OX40 agonist ivuxolimab. CDR3 residues: CASSVATEGEGYGYTF. The DNA of the CDR3 is TGTGCCAGCAGCGTAGCGACAGAAGGGGAGGGCTATGGCTACACCTTC.